This is a list of T cell receptor beta chains from one sample in a study of blood T cell repertoires in COVID-19. The assay was immunoSEQ multiplex PCR, and TCRdb's table has in-frame clones only and misses some. This repertoire shows under 150,000 clones, around nine tenths found once; its top ten account for roughly a tenth. The sequenced sample consisted of peripheral blood. These receptors were taken from a man aged 45-65 years with active or convalescent COVID-19. Both conserved end residues are part of each CDR3. The D gene is left open where the match is weak. The size field is filled for only some rows; it gives once, few, many or a size class.

TRBV24-1	TRBJ2-2	-	-	CATSDAGTTTGELFF	TGTGCCACCAGTGATGCCGGGACAACCACCGGGGAGCTGTTTTTT
TRBV27	TRBJ1-1	-	-	CASSFEQRNTEAFF	TGTGCCAGCAGTTTCGAACAGAGGAACACTGAAGCTTTCTTT
TRBV14	TRBJ2-5	-	-	CASSPRLGQETQYF	TGTGCCAGCAGCCCACGACTGGGCCAAGAGACCCAGTACTTC
TRBV9	TRBJ2-1	-	TRBD2	CASSAPGLAGGIEQFF	TGTGCCAGCAGCGCACCGGGACTAGCGGGAGGGATTGAGCAGTTCTTC
TRBV29-1	TRBJ2-5	-	-	CSVEPRGGETQYF	TGCAGCGTTGAACCCCGGGGTGGGGAGACCCAGTACTTC
TRBV28	TRBJ1-3	many	-	CASRESAGNTIYF	TGTGCCAGCAGAGAGTCCGCTGGAAACACCATATATTTT
TRBV5-8	TRBJ2-1	once	TRBD1	CASREHRGLYEQFF	TGTGCCAGCAGGGAGCACAGGGGTTTGTATGAGCAGTTCTTC
TRBV28	TRBJ2-7	-	TRBD1	CASSLVGTGGREQYF	TGTGCCAGCAGTTTAGTCGGGACAGGGGGTCGAGAGCAGTACTTC
TRBV19	TRBJ1-2	-	-	CASSLNPVPFYGYTF	TGTGCCAGTAGTCTAAACCCGGTCCCCTTCTATGGCTACACCTTC
TRBV7-2	TRBJ2-3	-	TRBD1	CASGTRAGGPRKGTDTQYF	TGTGCCAGCGGTACGCGGGCAGGGGGCCCAAGGAAGGGCACAGATACGCAGTATTTT
TRBV5-1	TRBJ1-4	-	-	CASSPAGLSTNEKLFF	TGCGCCAGCAGCCCCGCCGGTTTATCAACTAATGAAAAACTGTTTTTT
TRBV11-2	TRBJ2-1	-	TRBD2	CASSLIAGTTYNEQFF	TGTGCCAGCAGCCTAATAGCGGGGACGACCTACAATGAGCAGTTCTTC